This TCR beta chain was captured by sequencing in a study of OX40 agonist ivuxolimab in advanced cancers. Findings of the study overall: Dose levels from 0.1 to 3.0 mg/kg saw CD4+ and CD8+ blood T cells expand clonally by week 6. Among the nonresponders, some also had low normalized T-cell clonal expansion. Expanded clones were, on average, more numerous among CD8+ T cells than CD4+.

The data were produced by immunoSEQ multiplex PCR, yet TCRdb's version contains in-frame clones alone and is incomplete. This sample yields 85,000 to 100,000 clones, of which about 85% are seen a single time; around 4% belongs to the top ten. This clone was observed a single time. Its specificity is not known. Germline V gene lookup returns CDR1 SGHRS and CDR2 YFSETQ. Trimming took 0 bases from V and 4 from J, leaving 11 bases between them. The CDR3 is 15 residues long. This sequence originates from an adult with an advanced solid tumor such as melanoma, head and neck, liver or kidney cancer. Here the sequenced sample was CD4+ or CD8+ T cells sorted from blood, taken in a trial of the OX40 agonist ivuxolimab. This chain connects TRBV5-1 to TRBJ2-1; no reliable D call. CDR3 sequence: CASSLVYDAYNEQFF. CDR3 in DNA: TGCGCCAGCAGCTTGGTGTATGATGCATACAATGAGCAGTTCTTC. The complete variable domain, with remaining parts taken from reference TRBV5-1 and TRBJ2-1, reads KAGVTQTPRYLIKTRGQQVTLSCSPISGHRSVSWYQQTPGQGLQFLFEYFSETQRNKGNFPGRFSGRQFSNSRSEMNVSTLELGDSALYLCASSLVYDAYNEQFFGPGTRLTVL.